This TCR beta chain derives from a study of CD8 T cells in ankylosing spondylitis. This CDR3 spans 16 amino acids. Germline lookup yields CDR1 MNHNS and CDR2 SASEGT. Trimming removed 7 bases from V and 4 bases from J; junction bases left unmatched: 12. TCRdb analysed the 5' RACE reads with MiXCR anew, one entry per CDR3 protein. The sample shows some 200,000 distinct CDR3 sequences, over 15% of them seen only once. This clonotype was counted at least ten times. The receptor's source is a male donor aged 10-29 years with ankylosing spondylitis or in good health (not recorded which). Sequenced material: blood, either unsorted or a sorted T cell fraction (not recorded which). J is TRBJ2-3 and V is TRBV6-1, with 9 bases identical to TRBD2. This CDR3 reads CASIDRGGGRPDTQYF. The CDR3 nucleotides are TGTGCCAGCATTGACCGCGGGGGGGGGCGCCCAGATACGCAGTATTTT.